This T cell receptor (beta chain) was documented in a study of OX40 agonist ivuxolimab in advanced cancers. The overall study: Patients assigned to dose escalation were diagnosed with hepatocellular carcinoma, melanoma, renal cell or head and neck cancer. Three individuals attained partial responses, comprising one hepatocellular carcinoma case and two cutaneous melanoma cases. General observations from the study: Both CD4+ and CD8+ T cell populations in blood had undergone clonal expansion by week 6 at 0.1 to 3.0 mg/kg. Some of the nonresponding patients also showed low levels of normalized T-cell clonal expansion.

Sequencing used immunoSEQ multiplex PCR; TCRdb keeps in-frame clones, though not all of them. Among some 20,000 clones listed, around nine tenths were seen once. Turning to this clone: Antigen unknown.

The starting material was CD4+ or CD8+ T cells sorted from blood, obtained in a trial of the OX40 agonist ivuxolimab. The receptor was isolated from an adult with an advanced solid tumor such as melanoma, head and neck, liver or kidney cancer.

CDR3 residues: CASSQQGTEAFF. The CDR3 bases are TGTGCCAGCAGCCAACAGGGCACTGAAGCTTTCTTT. V and J are TRBV6-5 and TRBJ1-1; maybe TRBD1 (6 bases). This CDR3 contains 12 residues. The ends were cut back, 6 bases at V and 4 bases at J, with 9 bases in the middle. Germline V gene data show CDR1 as MNHEY and CDR2 as SVGAGI.